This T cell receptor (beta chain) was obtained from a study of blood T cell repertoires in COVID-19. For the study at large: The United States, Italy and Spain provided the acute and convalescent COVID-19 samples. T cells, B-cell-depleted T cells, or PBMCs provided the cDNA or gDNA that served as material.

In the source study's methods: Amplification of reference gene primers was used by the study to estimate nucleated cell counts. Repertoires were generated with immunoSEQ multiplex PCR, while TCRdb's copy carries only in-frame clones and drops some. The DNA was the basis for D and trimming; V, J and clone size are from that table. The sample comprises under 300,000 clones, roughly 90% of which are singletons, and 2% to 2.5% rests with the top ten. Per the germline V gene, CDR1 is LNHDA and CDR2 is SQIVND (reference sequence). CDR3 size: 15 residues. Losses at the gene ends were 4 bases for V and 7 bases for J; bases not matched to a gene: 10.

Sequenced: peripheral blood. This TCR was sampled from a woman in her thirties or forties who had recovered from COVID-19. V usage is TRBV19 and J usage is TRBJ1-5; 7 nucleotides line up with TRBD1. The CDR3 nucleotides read TGTGCCAGTAGTACCGGGACAGCCCTGAGGCAGCCCCAGCATTTT. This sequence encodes CASSTGTALRQPQHF.